These T cell receptor beta chains were read from a single sample in a study of monozygotic twins with inflammatory bowel disease. TCRdb re-called the 5' RACE reads, yielding one record per CDR3 amino acid sequence without DNA. The table lists more than 350,000 distinct CDR3 sequences. Sequencing was carried out using blood. Receptor source: a human donor with ulcerative colitis or Crohn's disease, or a healthy co-twin of an affected twin (not recorded which). Each CDR3 is given with its conserved first and last residue. Fields, in order: J gene, V gene, CDR3 protein.

TRBJ2-1,TRBV5-1,CASSENRGEQFF
TRBJ2-1,TRBV9,CASSVGSGGLPPGNEQFF
TRBJ1-5,TRBV3-1,CASSQDLHSNQPQHF
TRBJ1-2,TRBV10-3,CAISESPPHGYTF
TRBJ1-6,TRBV2,CAGGGSTNSPLHF
TRBJ1-1,TRBV7-2,CASSYRAWNTEAFF
TRBJ2-1,TRBV20-1,CSARGGTSGRNVNEQFF
TRBJ2-3,TRBV20-1,CSARGVLAGGRFDTQYF
TRBJ1-4,TRBV27,CASRAGRREEKLFF
TRBJ1-5,TRBV10-3,CAISRALGDNQPQHF
TRBJ1-1,TRBV12-3/TRBV12-4,CASSPQGPRTEAFF
TRBJ1-6,TRBV7-2,CASSFQQGGNSPLHF
TRBJ2-3,TRBV18,CASSPRERGGGTDTQYF
TRBJ2-2,TRBV12-5,CASGSGTGGNTGELFF
TRBJ2-1,TRBV28,CASSPPLGQKGDEQFF
TRBJ2-2,TRBV29-1,CSVDGLANTGELFF
TRBJ1-2,TRBV12-3/TRBV12-4,CASSPPGVAGYTF
TRBJ1-6,TRBV5-1,CASSAESSYNSPLHF
TRBJ1-5,TRBV6-2/TRBV6-3,CASTEGQLGQPQHF
TRBJ2-2,TRBV20-1,CSARGLAGVNTGELFF
TRBJ2-3,TRBV9,CASSVGGFTTDTQYF
TRBJ2-1,TRBV28,CASSQRHNEQFF
TRBJ1-1,TRBV12-3/TRBV12-4,CASSHRDRGTEAFF
TRBJ2-7,TRBV6-5,CASSYGGVRGGHEQYF
TRBJ2-7,TRBV29-1,CSVSGGLLGDEQYF
TRBJ2-1,TRBV12-3/TRBV12-4,CASSSGGVAYNEQFF
TRBJ2-4,TRBV6-1,CATRDSGRINIQYF
TRBJ2-3,TRBV7-9,CASSISGGTDTQYF
TRBJ1-2,TRBV2,CASRRLGQGNYGYTF
TRBJ2-7,TRBV6-5,CASSYGSSGSYEQYF
TRBJ1-5,TRBV3-1,CASSQVTGDQPQHF
TRBJ2-4,TRBV6-2/TRBV6-3,CASRQRLYNIQYF
TRBJ2-7,TRBV4-2,CASSQLTSGGPKQYF
TRBJ2-1,TRBV5-1,CASSPGTGGSYNEQFF
TRBJ2-1,TRBV4-2,CASSQANGTPDGQFF
TRBJ1-4,TRBV7-8,CASSLVVVGRGEKLFF
TRBJ2-1,TRBV20-1,CSAGTSGRAGSYNEQFF
TRBJ2-3,TRBV29-1,CSFSPGADTQYF
TRBJ1-3,TRBV7-9,CASSPVGTASGNTIYF
TRBJ2-1,TRBV4-2,CAVTTGGSYNEQFF
TRBJ2-3,TRBV5-1,CASSLLPQGADTQYF
TRBJ1-2,TRBV13,CASSFRTANYGYTF
TRBJ1-2,TRBV29-1,CSVGDARTNGYTF
TRBJ2-7,TRBV7-9,CASSLEVPSGHYEQYF
TRBJ1-5,TRBV20-1,CSARGDQNQPQHF
TRBJ2-5,TRBV27,CASSSGGTLETQYF
TRBJ2-1,TRBV12-3/TRBV12-4,CASSPRTGGVLNEQFF
TRBJ1-2,TRBV7-2,CASSSAGVSLEFYGYTF
TRBJ1-5,TRBV7-9,CASSPGGGSFNQPQHF
TRBJ2-5,TRBV7-3,CASSPLAGGQETQYF
TRBJ2-7,TRBV20-1,CSARSAGAYITYEQYF
TRBJ2-1,TRBV7-2,CASSLAYAGGNNEQFF